This T cell receptor (beta chain) was identified in a study of human T cells and chemical hapten exposure. Study background: A 2 cm by 2 cm inner upper arm patch received 2% DPC for sensitization. Alopecia universalis, totalis or areata was present in patients who were mostly female.

Time point here: patch test 1, 2 weeks after DPC sensitization. As for treatment: therapeutic diphenylcyclopropenone sensitization with weekly scalp DPC. Blood was drawn before each patch test was applied. Separate cDNA molecules received unique molecular identifiers, which the library attached to them. TCRdb reanalysed the RACE reads using MiXCR and keeps one entry per CDR3 protein. In the table there are about 340,000 distinct CDR3 sequences, approximately 6.9% of which are singletons. This clonotype was detected many times. The CDR3 is 14 residues long. Trimming took 8 bases from V and 0 from J, leaving 13 bases between them.

This specimen consisted of whole blood, obtained in connection with sensitization to the hapten diphenylcyclopropenone (DPC). The TCR originated in a woman under 30 with alopecia areata. Some clones in this sample may be carry-over from other donors' samples. The J gene is TRBJ1-1, the V gene TRBV12-3 or TRBV12-4; D is possibly TRBD1 (5 bases). This CDR3 is CASQRAGLNTEAFF. CDR3 nucleotide sequence: TGTGCCAGCCAGCGGGCAGGGTTGAACACTGAAGCTTTCTTT.